The sequence of this T cell receptor (beta chain) was determined in a study of blood T cell repertoires in COVID-19. About the study: From the United States, Italy and Spain came samples of acute and convalescent COVID-19. The analysed material was cDNA or gDNA that came from T cells, B-cell-depleted T cells, or PBMCs.

The V gene's germline CDR1 is MDHEN and CDR2 SYDVKM. The CDR3 runs 19 residues. With 3 bases removed from V and 0 bases from J, the gap between germline ends came to 18 bases. In the original processing: Amplification of reference gene primers provided the estimated nucleated cell counts. The method was immunoSEQ multiplex PCR; TCRdb's version includes in-frame clones alone and lacks a portion of them. D and trimming were read from the DNA, whereas the V and J calls and clone size are those reported in that table. This table has under 250,000 clones, about 80% appearing once. Sequenced sample: peripheral blood. This chain links TRBV28 with TRBJ1-6; weak D call: TRBD1 (5 bases). The sequence was obtained from a young man who had recovered from COVID-19. The CDR3: CASSFMGQTGSSYNSPLHF. DNA of the CDR3: TGTGCCAGCAGTTTTATGGGGCAGACCGGAAGCTCCTATAATTCACCCCTCCACTTT. Complete variable domain (other parts from reference TRBV28 and TRBJ1-6): DVKVTQSSRYLVKRTGEKVFLECVQDMDHENMFWYRQDPGLGLRLIYFSYDVKMKEKGDIPEGYSVSREKKERFSLILESASTNQTSMYLCASSFMGQTGSSYNSPLHFGNGTRLTVT.